Shown below are 24 T cell receptor beta chains from a single sample sequenced in a study of T cells in Graves' hyperthyroidism and ophthalmopathy (dated by TCRdb to the late 2010s). The library came from multiplex PCR. Sequencing was carried out with an Illumina HiSeq 2000. The TCR beta CDR3 regions were amplified from RNA transcripts. For the first round of RT-PCR on the TCR CDR3, the HTBI primer set was used together with the Qiagen OneStep RT-PCR kit. TCRdb applied fastp at Q25 and MiXCR to the public reads, then kept only in-frame beta chains. Each entry is one CDR3 protein sequence, shown with its most common DNA and genes. In this sample the table shows 370,000 or so distinct CDR3 sequences, 13% of which occur a single time. Of the sample, about a fifth falls within the top ten clones. Sequencing was performed on blood. The receptors shown here come from a man younger than 45 with Graves' hyperthyroidism that later progressed to Graves' ophthalmopathy.

This rearrangement joins TRBV28 to TRBJ1-4; weak D call: TRBD1 (6 bases). Germline V CDR1 and CDR2: MDHEN, SYDVKM. V was clipped by 5 bases and J by 4 bases, with 14 bases between them. This CDR3 region has 15 residues. This chain's CDR3 is CASSPSGAGNEKLFF. Here the CDR3 DNA reads TGTGCCAGCAGTCCCTCAGGGGCGGGTAATGAAAAACTGTTTTTT.

This clonotype was detected only a few times. The chain combines TRBV4-1 with TRBJ1-5; no clear D gene. The CDR3 has 15 amino acids. The V gene's germline CDR1 is MGHRA and CDR2 YSYEKL. Trimming removed 2 bases from V and 0 bases from J, with 8 bases in between. The CDR3 here is CASSQQVNSNQPQHF. The CDR3 DNA is TGCGCCAGCAGCCAACAGGTTAATAGCAATCAGCCCCAGCATTTT.

As regards this clonotype: This sequence may be a read error, since a much larger clone differs from it by one base. This chain joins TRBV5-1 and TRBJ1-1; 7 positions agree with TRBD1. Germline V gene data show CDR1 as SGHRS and CDR2 as YFSETQ. The CDR3 is 14 residues long. Here the CDR3 DNA reads TGCACCAGCAGCTTGGCAGGGGGAGGCACTGAAGCTTTCTTT. Translating gives CTSSLAGGGTEAFF.

This clonotype came up a few times. This chain connects TRBV6-1 to TRBJ2-7, with D uncertain. V shed 5 bases and J shed 2 bases, with 13 bases lying between them. This CDR3 has 14 amino acids. Germline CDR1 and CDR2: MNHNS and SASEGT. CDR3 nucleotides: TGTGCCAGCAGTATTTATCGCTCCACCTACGAGCAGTACTTC. Translation: CASSIYRSTYEQYF.

The J gene is TRBJ2-1, the V gene TRBV7-6; 12 positions agree with TRBD2. This CDR3 spans 17 amino acids. Germline V gene data show CDR1 as SGHVS and CDR2 as FNYEAQ. V lost 2 bases and J lost 7; bases outside the gene matches: 9. CDR3 region: CASSLLASGGAGNEQFF. The CDR3 DNA sequence: TGTGCCAGCAGCTTACTCGCTAGCGGGGGGGCGGGGAATGAGCAGTTCTTC. The full variable domain, with the rest looked up from reference TRBV7-6 and TRBJ2-1, is GAGVSQSPRYKVTKRGQDVALRCDPISGHVSLYWYRQALGQGPEFLTYFNYEAQQDKSGLPNDRFSAERPEGSISTLTIQRTEQRDSAMYRCASSLLASGGAGNEQFFGPGTRLTVL.

This chain links TRBV19 with TRBJ2-2; the D gene is possibly TRBD1 (6 bases). The CDR3 extends over 14 amino acids. Germline V gene lookup returns CDR1 LNHDA and CDR2 SQIVND (reference sequence). With 6 bases removed from V and 5 bases from J, the gap between germline ends came to 13 bases. The CDR3 DNA reads as TGTGCCAGTAGCAGGGGCAGAGAAACCGGGGAGCTGTTTTTT. It codes for CASSRGRETGELFF.

The V and J genes are TRBV14 and TRBJ2-1, with 8 bases lining up with TRBD1. CDR1 is SGHDN and CDR2 is FVKESK in the germline V gene. CDR3 size: 16 residues. The ends lost 4 bases at V and 4 bases at J; junction bases unmatched: 9. CDR3 loop: CASSLLGQGQYNEQFF. CDR3 DNA sequence: TGTGCCAGCAGCCTGTTAGGACAGGGTCAGTACAATGAGCAGTTCTTC.

CDR3 residues: CASSLMDRGHPEQYF. Here the CDR3 DNA reads TGTGCCAGCAGCTTGATGGACAGGGGGCACCCCGAGCAGTACTTC. The chain has TRBV5-5 and TRBJ2-7, with 11 bases aligning to TRBD1. The CDR3 extends over 15 amino acids. The germline gives CDR1 SGHKS, CDR2 YYEKEE (reference sequence). V shed 1 base, J shed 6 bases, and the junction held 6 bases outside the gene matches.

The rearrangement uses TRBV20-1 and TRBJ2-6; D is unclear. The germline V and J ends were trimmed by 0 bases and 3 bases, with 9 bases remaining between them. This CDR3 is built from 15 residues. Germline CDR1 reads DFQATT; CDR2 reads SNEGSKA (reference sequence). CDR3 DNA sequence: TGCAGTGCTAGAGATTGGCTGAATGGGGCCAACGTCCTGACTTTC. Encoded protein: CSARDWLNGANVLTF.

The chain is built from TRBV12-3 or TRBV12-4 and TRBJ2-2; D is uncertain. The CDR3 runs 12 residues. V gave up 3 bases and J gave up 6 bases, with 5 bases separating them. The CDR3 protein is CASSFGPGELFF. CDR3 coding DNA: TGTGCCAGCAGTTTTGGACCCGGGGAGCTGTTTTTT.

This clonotype turned up a few times. V usage is TRBV7-3 and J usage is TRBJ2-6; D gene unclear. Germline assignment: CDR1 SGHTA and CDR2 FQGTGA. The length of the CDR3 is 14 residues. The ends were cut back, 6 bases at V and 4 bases at J, with 10 bases in the middle. The CDR3 DNA follows: TGTGCCAGCAGTTCCAACACCGGGGCCAACGTCCTGACTTTC. This sequence encodes CASSSNTGANVLTF. The full variable domain, completed using reference TRBV7-3 and TRBJ2-6, is GAGVSQTPSNKVTEKGKYVELRCDPISGHTALYWYRQSLGQGPEFLIYFQGTGAADDSGLPNDRFFAVRPEGSVSTLKIQRTERGDSAVYLCASSSNTGANVLTFGAGSRLTVL.

This clonotype was detected ten times or more. This chain uses TRBV5-1 with TRBJ2-7; TRBD2 might be the D (6 bases). Trimming cost V 1 base and J 5 bases, with 13 bases left between them. Germline assignment: CDR1 SGHRS and CDR2 YFSETQ. The CDR3 contains 14 residues. This CDR3 reads CASSLFGGRDEQYF. In DNA, the CDR3 is TGCGCCAGCAGCTTGTTCGGGGGACGGGACGAGCAGTACTTC.

This clonotype was recorded at least ten times. The rearrangement links TRBV12-3 or TRBV12-4 to TRBJ1-5, with D uncertain. The CDR3 runs 18 residues. Trimming shortened V by 5 bases and J by 0 bases, and 20 bases separated the two germline ends. The CDR3 DNA sequence: TGTGCCAGCAGTCCCCCGGGCGCAAGCGCGTATAGCAATCAGCCCCAGCATTTT. This translates into CASSPPGASAYSNQPQHF.

This clonotype was counted many times. This chain connects TRBV6-1 to TRBJ1-1; TRBD1 matches 10 bases. The CDR3 covers 15 residues. V shed 0 bases, J shed 5 bases, and the junction held 3 bases outside the gene matches. Germline CDR1 MNHNS, CDR2 SASEGT. The chain's CDR3 is CASSEAMDRGTEAFF. The CDR3, as DNA: TGTGCCAGCAGTGAAGCCATGGACAGGGGGACTGAAGCTTTCTTT.

The rearrangement links TRBV18 to TRBJ2-2; 8 positions agree with TRBD1. The junction had 2 bases not matched to a gene; V was cut back by 2 bases and J by 0 bases. Per the germline V gene, CDR1 is KGHSH and CDR2 is LQKENI. The CDR3 is made up of 16 amino acids. DNA for the CDR3: TGTGCCAGCTCACCATTACAGGGGGCGAACACCGGGGAGCTGTTTTTT. This encodes CASSPLQGANTGELFF.

This clonotype has at least ten counts. This rearrangement joins TRBV20-1 to TRBJ2-1; tentatively, D is TRBD2 (7 bases). Trimming pared 0 bases from V and 8 bases from J, leaving 20 bases between. This CDR3 comprises 16 residues. Germline loops: CDR1 DFQATT, CDR2 SNEGSKA (reference sequence). CDR3 residues: CSARDLTRGGVYEQFF. The CDR3 DNA reads as TGCAGTGCTAGAGACCTTACGAGGGGGGGCGTCTATGAGCAGTTCTTC.

The V gene is TRBV19, the J gene TRBJ1-5; D ambiguous. CDR1 and CDR2 (germline): LNHDA, SQIVND (reference sequence). V was clipped by 5 bases and J by 0 bases, with 14 bases between them. CDR3 size: 16 residues. This CDR3 is CASSAIHLGSNQPQHF. CDR3 DNA sequence: TGTGCCAGTAGTGCCATACATCTTGGTAGCAATCAGCCCCAGCATTTT.

This clonotype was picked up many times. The chain is built from TRBV30 and TRBJ1-1, with no clear D. The CDR3 extends over 13 amino acids. The V end was cut by 2 bases, the J end by 0 bases, with 7 bases between. Germline V lookup: CDR1 GTSNPN, CDR2 SVGIG (reference sequence). Here the CDR3 reads CAWSSQVNTEAFF. CDR3 DNA sequence: TGTGCCTGGAGTAGTCAGGTGAACACTGAAGCTTTCTTT.

The CDR3: CSARPGQESGNTIYF. CDR3 coding DNA: TGCAGTGCTAGACCGGGACAAGAGTCTGGAAACACCATATATTTT. The chain is built from TRBV20-1 and TRBJ1-3; possibly TRBD1 for D (6 bases). Germline values: CDR1 DFQATT, CDR2 SNEGSKA (reference sequence). The CDR3 length is 15 residues. Trimming took 2 bases from V and 1 from J, leaving 12 bases between them.

This clonotype was counted many times. V and J are TRBV7-9 and TRBJ2-7; 7 bases match TRBD1. Trimming cost V 7 bases and J 4 bases; bases outside gene matches: 16. This CDR3 spans 16 amino acids. Germline CDR1 SEHNR, CDR2 FQNEAQ (reference sequence). The DNA of the CDR3 is TGTGCCAGCACCACCTCAGGCAGGGGGACCACGTACGAGCAGTACTTC. Translating it yields CASTTSGRGTTYEQYF.

In its sample, this clonotype was seen many times. This chain uses TRBV20-1 with TRBJ1-2, with unresolved D. The CDR3 loop spans 13 amino acids. The germline V gene encodes CDR1 DFQATT and CDR2 SNEGSKA (reference sequence). V was clipped by 2 bases and J by 8 bases, with 15 bases between them. The CDR3 sequence: CSARIRVPGGYTF. The CDR3 nucleotides read TGCAGTGCTAGAATTCGAGTTCCGGGGGGCTACACCTTC.

This clonotype came up many times. This sequence joins TRBV3-1 and TRBJ1-6; D ambiguous. This CDR3 has 17 residues. CDR1 is LGHDT, CDR2 YNNKEL, per germline (reference sequence). V was clipped by 0 bases and J by 0 bases, with 9 bases between them. The CDR3 sequence: CASSQEVQISYNSPLHF. The CDR3 DNA is TGTGCCAGCAGCCAAGAGGTCCAGATCTCCTATAATTCACCCCTCCACTTT.

V usage is TRBV5-8 and J usage is TRBJ2-3; tentative D call: TRBD1 (5 bases). Germline lookup yields CDR1 SGHTS and CDR2 YDEGEE. The CDR3 spans 14 residues. Trimming removed 1 base at V and 3 bases at J, with 9 bases between. The chain's CDR3 is CASSLLGVTDTQYF. The CDR3, as DNA: TGTGCCAGCAGCTTGTTAGGGGTTACAGATACGCAGTATTTT.

In its sample, this clonotype was seen a few times. The J gene is TRBJ1-6, the V gene TRBV7-2, with D unresolved. In germline, CDR1 is SGHTA, CDR2 FQGNSA. This CDR3 is built from 14 residues. With 4 bases removed from V and 11 bases from J, the gap between germline ends came to 15 bases. The CDR3 coding sequence is TGTGCCAGCAGCTCACAGAGCCCGCCCGCACCCCTCCACTTT. It encodes CASSSQSPPAPLHF.